The present T cell receptor beta chain was sequenced within a study of cytomegalovirus exposure and HLA in healthy donors. Amplification used 60 Vbeta primers and 13 Jbeta primers. Assay used: immunoSEQ multiplex PCR; TCRdb lists only in-frame clones, some missing. The sample shows about 140,000 clones, 60% to 80% of them seen only once. The CDR3 consists of 14 residues. The V gene's germline CDR1 is SEHNR and CDR2 FQNEAQ (reference sequence). The V end lost 5 bases, the J end lost 5 bases, and 15 bases lay between the germline ends. This clone turned up a few times. Its target is unknown. Study results and limitations: Specificity for CMV antigens was confirmed in vitro for a few of the CMV-associated chains. Donors were assumed by presence/absence analyses to have roughly uniform sequencing depth.

V usage is TRBV7-9 and J usage is TRBJ1-1, with a weak D call TRBD1 (5 bases). The sequence derives from a man younger than 40 in good health and CMV-seronegative. Sequencing was done on a sample of PBMCs. The CDR3: CASSKQGGETEAFF. The CDR3, as DNA: TGTGCCAGCAGCAAACAAGGAGGGGAGACTGAAGCTTTCTTT.